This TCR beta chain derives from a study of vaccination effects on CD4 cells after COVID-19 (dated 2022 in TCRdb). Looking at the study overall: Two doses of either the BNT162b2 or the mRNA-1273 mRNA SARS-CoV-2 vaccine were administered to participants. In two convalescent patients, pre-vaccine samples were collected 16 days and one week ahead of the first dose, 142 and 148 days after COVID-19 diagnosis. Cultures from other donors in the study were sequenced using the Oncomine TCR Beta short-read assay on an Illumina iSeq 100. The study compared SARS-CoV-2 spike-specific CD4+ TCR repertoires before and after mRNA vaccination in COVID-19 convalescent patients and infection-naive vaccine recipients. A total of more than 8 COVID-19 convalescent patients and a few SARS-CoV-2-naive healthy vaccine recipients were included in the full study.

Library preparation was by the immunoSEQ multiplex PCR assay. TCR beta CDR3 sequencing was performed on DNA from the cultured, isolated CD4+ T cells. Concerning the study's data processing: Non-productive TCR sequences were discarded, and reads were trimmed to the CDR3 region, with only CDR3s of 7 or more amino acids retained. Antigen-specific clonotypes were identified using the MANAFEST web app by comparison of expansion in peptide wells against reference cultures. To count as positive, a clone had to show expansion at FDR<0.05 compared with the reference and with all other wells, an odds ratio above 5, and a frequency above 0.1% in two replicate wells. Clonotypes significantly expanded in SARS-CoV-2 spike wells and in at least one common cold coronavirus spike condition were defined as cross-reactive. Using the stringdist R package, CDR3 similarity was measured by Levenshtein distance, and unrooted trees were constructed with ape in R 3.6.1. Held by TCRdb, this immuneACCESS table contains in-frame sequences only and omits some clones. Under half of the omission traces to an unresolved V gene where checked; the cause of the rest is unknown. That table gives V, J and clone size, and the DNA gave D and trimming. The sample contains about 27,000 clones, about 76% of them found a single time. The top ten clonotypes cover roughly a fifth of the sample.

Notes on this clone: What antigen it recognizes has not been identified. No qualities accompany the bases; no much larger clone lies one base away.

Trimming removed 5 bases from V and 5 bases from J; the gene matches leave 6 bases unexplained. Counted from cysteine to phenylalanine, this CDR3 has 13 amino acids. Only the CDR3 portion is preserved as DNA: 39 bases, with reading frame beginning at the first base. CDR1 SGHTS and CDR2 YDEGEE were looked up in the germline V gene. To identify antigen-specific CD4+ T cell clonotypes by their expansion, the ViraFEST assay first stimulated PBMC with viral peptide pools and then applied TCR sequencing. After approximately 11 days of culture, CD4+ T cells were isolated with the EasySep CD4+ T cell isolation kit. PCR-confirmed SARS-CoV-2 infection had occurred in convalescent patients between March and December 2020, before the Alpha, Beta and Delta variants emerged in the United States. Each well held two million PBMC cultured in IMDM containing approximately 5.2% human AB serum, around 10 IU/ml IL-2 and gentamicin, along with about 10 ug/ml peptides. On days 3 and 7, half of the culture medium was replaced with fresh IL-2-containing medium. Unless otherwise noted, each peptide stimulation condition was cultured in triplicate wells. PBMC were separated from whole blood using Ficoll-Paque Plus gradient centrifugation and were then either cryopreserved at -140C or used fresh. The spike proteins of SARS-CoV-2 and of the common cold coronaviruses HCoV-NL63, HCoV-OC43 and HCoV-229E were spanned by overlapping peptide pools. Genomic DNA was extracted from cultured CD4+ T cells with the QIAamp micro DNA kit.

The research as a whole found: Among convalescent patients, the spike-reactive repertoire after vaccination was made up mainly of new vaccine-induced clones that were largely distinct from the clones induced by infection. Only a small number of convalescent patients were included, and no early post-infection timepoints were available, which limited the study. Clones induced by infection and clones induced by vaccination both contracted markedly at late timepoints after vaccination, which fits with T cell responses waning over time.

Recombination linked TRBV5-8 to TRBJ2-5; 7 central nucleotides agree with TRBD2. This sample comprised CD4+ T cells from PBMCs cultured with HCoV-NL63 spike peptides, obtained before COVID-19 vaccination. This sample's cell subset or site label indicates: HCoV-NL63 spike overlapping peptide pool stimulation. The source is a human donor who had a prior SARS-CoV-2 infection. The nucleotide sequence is TGTGCCAGCAGGGCTAGCGGACTTGAGACCCAGTACTTC. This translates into CASRASGLETQYF.